This passage covers 25 T cell receptor beta chains from one sample sequenced in a study of blood T cell repertoires in COVID-19. TCRdb keeps only in-frame clones here, not all; method: immunoSEQ multiplex PCR. The sample consists of 190,000 or so clones, 70% to 90% of them appearing once. Sequenced material: peripheral blood. These receptors came from a man aged 35 to 55 with active or convalescent COVID-19.

V is TRBV15 and J is TRBJ1-5, with 8 bases identical to TRBD1. V lost 0 bases, J lost 6 bases, and 7 bases stayed unmatched. CDR1 LNHNV and CDR2 YYDKDF come from the germline V gene (reference sequence). The CDR3 is made up of 16 amino acids. For the CDR3, the DNA is TGTGCCACCAGCAGAGAACCGGGACAGGTCCGTCAGCCCCAGCATTTT. Its protein is CATSREPGQVRQPQHF.

The rearrangement joins TRBV13 to TRBJ1-2; no clear D gene. The V gene's germline CDR1 is PRHDT and CDR2 FYEKMQ (reference sequence). Between the trimmed V and J ends, which lost 4 bases and 2 bases, there was a span of 20 bases. The CDR3 runs 17 residues. The CDR3 nucleotides read TGTGCCAGCAGCTCCCAGTTAGGTGGAGATCCCAACTATGGCTACACCTTC. It is translated as CASSSQLGGDPNYGYTF.

The V gene is TRBV14, the J gene TRBJ1-5; 7 bases are shared with TRBD1. Germline lookup yields CDR1 SGHDN and CDR2 FVKESK. CDR3 length: 16 residues. J gave up 3 bases and V 4 bases, and 9 bases lay outside the gene matches. Here the CDR3 DNA reads TGTGCCAGCAGCCTCCGCAGGACAGGCTTCAATCAGCCCCAGCATTTT. As protein: CASSLRRTGFNQPQHF.

The CDR3 nucleotides read TGTGCCAGTAGTATAGTAACGGGGACAGGGGCCGGTGGCTACACCTTC. It encodes CASSIVTGTGAGGYTF. The chain recombines TRBV19 with TRBJ1-2; 10 bases match TRBD1. Germline CDR1 and CDR2: LNHDA and SQIVND (reference sequence). This CDR3 is 16 amino acids long. The V and J ends lost 1 base and 7 bases, in that order; junction bases with no gene match: 9.

V and J are TRBV7-6 and TRBJ2-1, with 8 bases lining up with TRBD2. The ends lost 2 bases at V and 10 bases at J; junction bases unmatched: 13. Germline assignment: CDR1 SGHVS and CDR2 FNYEAQ. CDR3 length equals 16 residues. In DNA, the CDR3 is TGTGCCAGCAGCTTAAGCTCCGGGACTAGGGTACAGGAGCAGTTCTTC. This gives the protein CASSLSSGTRVQEQFF. Based on the CDR3 plus reference TRBV7-6 and TRBJ2-1, the full variable domain is GAGVSQSPRYKVTKRGQDVALRCDPISGHVSLYWYRQALGQGPEFLTYFNYEAQQDKSGLPNDRFSAERPEGSISTLTIQRTEQRDSAMYRCASSLSSGTRVQEQFFGPGTRLTVL.

The V call is TRBV11-3, the J call TRBJ1-1; D gene uncertain. Deletions cut 0 bases from V and 5 bases from J, with 7 bases between. The CDR3 loop spans 13 amino acids. The germline V gene has CDR1 SGHNT and CDR2 YENEEA. The chain's CDR3 is CASSLDPLTEAFF. The CDR3 DNA reads as TGTGCCAGCAGCTTAGACCCTTTGACTGAAGCTTTCTTT.

The chain has TRBV19 and TRBJ1-5; 7 bases are a match to TRBD1. The CDR3 has 13 amino acids. J gave up 5 bases and V 7 bases, and 5 bases lay outside the gene matches. Germline V CDR1 and CDR2: LNHDA, SQIVND (reference sequence). The DNA for the CDR3 is TGTGCCAGTAATGACAGGGAAGATCAGCCCCAGCATTTT. The encoded protein is CASNDREDQPQHF.

This clone has a single count. V gene TRBV4-1 combines with J gene TRBJ1-1; D perhaps matches TRBD1 (6 bases). The length of the CDR3 is 17 residues. Germline V gene sequence: CDR1 MGHRA, CDR2 YSYEKL. Trimming stripped 4 bases from V and 7 bases from J, with 25 bases between. The CDR3 DNA reads TGCGCCAGCAGCCCGAGTTCTGCCGTAACAGGGTTGGGTGAAGCTTTCTTT. Translating it yields CASSPSSAVTGLGEAFF.

The chain employs TRBV20-1 and TRBJ1-6; tentative D call: TRBD1 (5 bases). Germline assignment: CDR1 DFQATT and CDR2 SNEGSKA (reference sequence). The CDR3 totals 13 residues. V lost 3 bases and J lost 8, with 11 bases in between. This CDR3 reads CSASRGHDSPLHF. As DNA, the CDR3 is TGCAGTGCTAGTAGGGGCCATGATTCACCCCTCCACTTT.

The chain employs TRBV2 and TRBJ1-4; TRBD1 matches at 9 bases. This CDR3 spans 16 amino acids. In germline, CDR1 is SNHLY, CDR2 FYNNEI. After removal of 6 bases from V and 7 bases from J, the junction contained 12 bases not matched to a gene. The CDR3 nucleotides read TGTGCCAGCAGCAAAGGACAGGGGATGCGGGGTGAAAAACTGTTTTTT. Translating gives CASSKGQGMRGEKLFF.

This clone was recorded a few times. The CDR3: CASSQIQGGEQYF. CDR3 DNA: TGTGCCAGCAGCCAAATACAGGGGGGCGAGCAGTACTTC. The chain carries TRBV9 and TRBJ2-7, with TRBD1 matching over 8 bases. Trimming cost V 4 bases and J 6 bases; bases outside gene matches: 6. Germline V gene sequence: CDR1 SGDLS, CDR2 YYNGEE. The CDR3 spans 13 residues.

The chain couples TRBV9 to TRBJ2-7, with a tentative D call TRBD1 (6 bases). Trimming shortened V by 4 bases and J by 3 bases, and 11 bases separated the two germline ends. The germline V gene has CDR1 SGDLS and CDR2 YYNGEE. The CDR3 extends over 13 amino acids. The CDR3 here is CASSPGHVYEQYF. CDR3 bases: TGTGCCAGCAGCCCGGGACACGTCTACGAGCAGTACTTC.

The chain carries TRBV14 and TRBJ1-4; D not certain. The CDR3 runs 16 residues. The germline V gene encodes CDR1 SGHDN and CDR2 FVKESK. V dropped 1 base and J dropped 4 bases, with 13 bases sitting between them. CDR3 nucleotides: TGTGCCAGCAGCCAAGGCTCCGGGAGTTATAATGAAAAACTGTTTTTT. Translation gives CASSQGSGSYNEKLFF.

The chain is built from TRBV19 and TRBJ1-1; perhaps TRBD1 as D (5 bases). V was clipped by 3 bases and J by 0 bases, with 14 bases between them. This CDR3 contains 16 residues. Germline V gene data show CDR1 as LNHDA and CDR2 as SQIVND (reference sequence). Here the CDR3 DNA reads TGTGCCAGTAGTATCCCCGACAGAGTCCTGAACACTGAAGCTTTCTTT. Translating gives CASSIPDRVLNTEAFF.

V usage is TRBV5-1 and J usage is TRBJ1-1; D call uncertain. Between the trimmed V and J ends, which lost 6 bases and 6 bases, there was a span of 15 bases. Per germline, CDR1 SGHRS and CDR2 YFSETQ. This CDR3 comprises 13 residues. DNA of the CDR3: TGCGCCAGCAAGTTGGATCGGGAAGCTGAAGCTTTCTTT. Amino acids: CASKLDREAEAFF.

The gene calls are TRBV10-3 and TRBJ1-4; D is unresolved. Looked up from germline, CDR1 is ENHRY and CDR2 is SYGVKD. This CDR3 has 14 amino acids. With 10 bases removed from V and 0 bases from J, the gap between germline ends came to 12 bases. CDR3: CASGPIATNEKLFF. CDR3 DNA: TGTGCCAGCGGGCCGATTGCAACTAATGAAAAACTGTTTTTT.

A few counts support this clone. The chain couples TRBV28 to TRBJ2-2, with a tentative D call TRBD2 (6 bases). V dropped 6 bases and J dropped 1 base, with 15 bases sitting between them. In germline, CDR1 is MDHEN, CDR2 SYDVKM. This CDR3 is 16 amino acids long. In nucleotides, the CDR3 is TGTGCCAGCAGCCAAGGGGCTAGCGTGAACACCGGGGAGCTGTTTTTT. The encoded protein is CASSQGASVNTGELFF.

The gene calls are TRBV5-5 and TRBJ2-6; D unclear. Trimming shortened V by 4 bases and J by 0 bases, and 8 bases separated the two germline ends. The CDR3 is 15 residues long. The germline V gene encodes CDR1 SGHKS and CDR2 YYEKEE (reference sequence). CDR3 sequence: CASSSAHSGANVLTF. CDR3 nucleotide sequence: TGTGCCAGCAGCAGTGCGCACTCTGGGGCCAACGTCCTGACTTTC. Together with reference TRBV5-5 and TRBJ2-6, the CDR3 gives the full variable domain: DAGVTQSPTHLIKTRGQQVTLRCSPISGHKSVSWYQQVLGQGPQFIFQYYEKEERGRGNFPDRFSARQFPNYSSELNVNALLLGDSALYLCASSSAHSGANVLTFGAGSRLTVL.

The V call is TRBV7-9, the J call TRBJ1-1; 11 nucleotides align to TRBD1. The CDR3 totals 17 residues. CDR1 SEHNR and CDR2 FQNEAQ come from the germline V gene (reference sequence). V lost 7 bases and J lost 2; bases outside the gene matches: 12. The DNA for the CDR3 is TGTGCCAGCACTAGGGGACAGGGGGGATTCCCTAACACTGAAGCTTTCTTT. Translated: CASTRGQGGFPNTEAFF.

The rearrangement joins TRBV6-5 to TRBJ1-4; 8 bases align to TRBD1. The CDR3 is made up of 15 amino acids. CDR1 MNHEY and CDR2 SVGAGI come from the germline V gene. Trimming took 6 bases from V and 3 from J; bases not matched to a gene: 6. The DNA of the CDR3 is TGTGCCAGCAGAGCCCCAGGGGGCCCTAATGAAAAACTGTTTTTT. It translates to CASRAPGGPNEKLFF.

The chain couples TRBV7-9 to TRBJ1-2; D gene uncertain. The germline gives CDR1 SEHNR, CDR2 FQNEAQ (reference sequence). There are 15 residues in the CDR3. V gave up 5 bases and J gave up 2 bases, with 15 bases separating them. The CDR3: CASSTRAATNYGYTF. The CDR3 bases are TGTGCCAGCAGCACACGCGCGGCAACCAACTATGGCTACACCTTC. The full variable domain, its missing parts supplied by reference TRBV7-9 and TRBJ1-2, is DTGVSQNPRHKITKRGQNVTFRCDPISEHNRLYWYRQTLGQGPEFLTYFQNEAQLEKSRLLSDRFSAERPKGSFSTLEIQRTEQGDSAMYLCASSTRAATNYGYTFGSGTRLTVV.

The V and J genes are TRBV29-1 and TRBJ1-1; D unclear. From germline, CDR1 is SQVTM and CDR2 ANQGSEA. V lost 3 bases to trimming and J lost 1 base, with 3 bases between them. This CDR3 region has 11 residues. Here the CDR3 reads CSVERNTEAFF. CDR3 DNA: TGCAGCGTTGAGAGGAACACTGAAGCTTTCTTT.

This clone came up a few times. The chain is built from TRBV30 and TRBJ1-1, with D perhaps TRBD1 (6 bases). The ends were cut back, 2 bases at V and 0 bases at J, with 13 bases in the middle. The CDR3 runs 15 residues. CDR1 and CDR2 (germline): GTSNPN, SVGIG (reference sequence). CDR3 bases: TGTGCCTGGAGTACAACAGGGCAACTGAACACTGAAGCTTTCTTT. This encodes CAWSTTGQLNTEAFF. Filled out from reference TRBV30 and TRBJ1-1, the complete variable domain reads SQTIHQWPATLVQPVGSPLSLECTVEGTSNPNLYWYRQAAGRGLQLLFYSVGIGQISSEVPQNLSASRPQDRQFILSSKKLLLSDSGFYLCAWSTTGQLNTEAFFGQGTRLTVV.

The V call is TRBV7-2, the J call TRBJ2-3; 13 bases line up with TRBD2. This CDR3 spans 17 amino acids. Trimming took 8 bases from V and 5 from J; bases not matched to a gene: 13. Germline V gene sequence: CDR1 SGHTA, CDR2 FQGNSA. The CDR3 here is CASERELAGGRRDTQYF. CDR3 coding DNA: TGTGCCAGCGAGAGGGAACTAGCGGGGGGGCGACGAGATACGCAGTATTTT.

This clone was observed a few times. The chain carries TRBV6-5 and TRBJ2-5, with D perhaps TRBD2 (6 bases). Between the trimmed V and J ends, which lost 10 bases and 5 bases, there was a span of 20 bases. The CDR3 loop spans 14 amino acids. CDR1 is MNHEY, CDR2 SVGAGI, per germline. The CDR3 here is CATTLAPVGETQYF. The CDR3 DNA is TGTGCCACCACCCTAGCGCCAGTGGGTGAGACCCAGTACTTC.